This T cell receptor beta chain was profiled in a study of cytomegalovirus exposure and HLA in healthy donors. PCR employed 60 Vbeta and 13 Jbeta primers. Clones were sequenced by immunoSEQ multiplex PCR, and TCRdb holds only the in-frame ones, with some missing. The data contain 90,000 to 120,000 clones, around 78% of them singletons. The source material was PBMCs. The clonotype comes from a young man in good health and CMV-seronegative.

The CDR3 loop is CSVAGQLTGPNYGYTF. In DNA form, the CDR3 reads TGCAGCGTTGCGGGACAGCTCACCGGGCCCAACTATGGCTACACCTTC. V and J are TRBV29-1 and TRBJ1-2; 7 bases align to TRBD1. The V gene end was trimmed by 4 bases and the J gene end by 2 bases; junction bases not matched to a gene: 13. Germline loops: CDR1 SQVTM, CDR2 ANQGSEA. The CDR3 covers 16 residues.